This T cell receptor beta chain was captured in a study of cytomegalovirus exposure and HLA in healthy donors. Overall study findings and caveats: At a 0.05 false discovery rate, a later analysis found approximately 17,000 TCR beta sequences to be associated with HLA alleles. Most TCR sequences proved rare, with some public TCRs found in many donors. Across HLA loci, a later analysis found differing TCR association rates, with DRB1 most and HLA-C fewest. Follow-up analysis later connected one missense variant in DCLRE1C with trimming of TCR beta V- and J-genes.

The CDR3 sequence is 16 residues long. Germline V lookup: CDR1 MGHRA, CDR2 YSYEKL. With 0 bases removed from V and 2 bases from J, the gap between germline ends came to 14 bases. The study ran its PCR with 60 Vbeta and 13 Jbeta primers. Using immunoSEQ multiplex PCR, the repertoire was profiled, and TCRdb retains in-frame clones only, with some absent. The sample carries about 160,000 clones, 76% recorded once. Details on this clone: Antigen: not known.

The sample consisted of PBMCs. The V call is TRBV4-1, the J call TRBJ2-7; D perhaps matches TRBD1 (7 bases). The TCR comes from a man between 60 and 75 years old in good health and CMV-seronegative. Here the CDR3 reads CASSQEGGGAPYEQYF. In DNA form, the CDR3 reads TGCGCCAGCAGCCAAGAAGGAGGGGGCGCCCCCTACGAGCAGTACTTC.